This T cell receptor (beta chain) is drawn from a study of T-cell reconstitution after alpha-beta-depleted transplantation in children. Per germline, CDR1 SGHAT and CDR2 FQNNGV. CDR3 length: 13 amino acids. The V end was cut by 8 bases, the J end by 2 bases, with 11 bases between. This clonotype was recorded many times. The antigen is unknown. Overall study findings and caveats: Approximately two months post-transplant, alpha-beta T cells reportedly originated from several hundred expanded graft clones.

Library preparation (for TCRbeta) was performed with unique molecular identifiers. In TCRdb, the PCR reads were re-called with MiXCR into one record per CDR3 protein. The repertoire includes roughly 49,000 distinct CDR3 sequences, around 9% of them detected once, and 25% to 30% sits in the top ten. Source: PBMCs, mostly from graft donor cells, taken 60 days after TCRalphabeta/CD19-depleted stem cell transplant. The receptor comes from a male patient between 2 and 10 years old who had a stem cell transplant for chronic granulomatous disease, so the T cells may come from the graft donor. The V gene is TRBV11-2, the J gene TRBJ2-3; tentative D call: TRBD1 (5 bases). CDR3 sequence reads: CASGQILTDTQYF. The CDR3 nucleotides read TGTGCCAGCGGACAAATACTCACAGATACGCAGTATTTT.